Listed below are T cell receptor beta chains from one sample, sequenced in a study of PD-1 blockade in classical Hodgkin lymphoma. The repertoire was sequenced with immunoSEQ multiplex PCR; TCRdb's copy has only in-frame clones and lacks some. The sample holds roughly 9,000 clones, around 80% seen once. The source material was CD4+ T cells from blood, sampled before the fourth cycle of nivolumab. The origin of the receptors is a human donor with classical Hodgkin lymphoma. Both conserved end residues are part of each CDR3. Each record gives: clone size, D gene, V gene, J gene, CDR3 protein, CDR3 DNA. A D gene is named only where the DNA matches it firmly. Not all rows give a size; the values are once, few, many and, for expanded clones, a class.

clone size: NA; D gene: TRBD1; V gene: TRBV28; J gene: TRBJ1-1; CDR3 protein: CASSLDRGPKAFF; CDR3 DNA: TGTGCCAGCAGTTTGGACAGGGGGCCTAAGGCTTTCTTT
clone size: once; D gene: NA; V gene: TRBV28; J gene: TRBJ2-3; CDR3 protein: CASSLGGATDTQYF; CDR3 DNA: TGTGCCAGCAGTTTGGGGGGGGCCACAGATACGCAGTATTTT
clone size: few; D gene: NA; V gene: TRBV2; J gene: TRBJ1-2; CDR3 protein: CASSGRAMDGYTF; CDR3 DNA: TGTGCCAGCAGTGGGAGGGCAATGGATGGCTACACCTTC
clone size: NA; D gene: NA; V gene: TRBV19; J gene: TRBJ2-5; CDR3 protein: CASTTGSQETQYF; CDR3 DNA: TGTGCCAGTACTACAGGGTCTCAAGAGACCCAGTACTTC
clone size: few; D gene: TRBD2; V gene: TRBV11-2; J gene: TRBJ2-5; CDR3 protein: CASSPRTSGEKTQYF; CDR3 DNA: TGTGCCAGCAGCCCCCGGACTAGCGGGGAAAAGACCCAGTACTTC
clone size: NA; D gene: NA; V gene: TRBV11-2; J gene: TRBJ1-1; CDR3 protein: CASSLDFGVRNTEAFF; CDR3 DNA: TGTGCCAGCAGCTTAGATTTCGGGGTTCGGAACACTGAAGCTTTCTTT
clone size: NA; D gene: TRBD1; V gene: TRBV27; J gene: TRBJ1-2; CDR3 protein: CASKPWDRGDGYTF; CDR3 DNA: TGTGCCAGCAAGCCCTGGGACAGGGGGGATGGCTACACCTTC
clone size: NA; D gene: NA; V gene: TRBV5-6; J gene: TRBJ1-1; CDR3 protein: CASNFSPEGVSFF; CDR3 DNA: TGTGCCAGCAACTTCAGCCCGGAGGGGGTTTCTTTCTTT
clone size: NA; D gene: NA; V gene: TRBV20-1; J gene: TRBJ1-2; CDR3 protein: CSAPPGYGYTF; CDR3 DNA: TGCAGTGCCCCCCCGGGGTATGGCTACACCTTC
clone size: NA; D gene: NA; V gene: TRBV28; J gene: TRBJ2-2; CDR3 protein: CASGTDRKLFF; CDR3 DNA: TGTGCCAGCGGAACGGACAGAAAGCTGTTTTTT
clone size: NA; D gene: NA; V gene: TRBV14; J gene: TRBJ2-5; CDR3 protein: CASSIYGSETQYF; CDR3 DNA: TGTGCCAGCAGCATTTATGGTAGCGAGACCCAGTACTTC
clone size: once; D gene: NA; V gene: TRBV18; J gene: TRBJ1-2; CDR3 protein: CASSPGGVPYGYTF; CDR3 DNA: TGTGCCAGCTCACCTGGGGGGGTCCCCTATGGCTACACCTTC
clone size: NA; D gene: NA; V gene: TRBV15; J gene: TRBJ2-3; CDR3 protein: CATSRGGPGAGTDTQYF; CDR3 DNA: TGTGCCACCAGCAGAGGGGGTCCCGGGGCGGGCACAGATACGCAGTATTTT
clone size: once; D gene: NA; V gene: TRBV27; J gene: TRBJ1-1; CDR3 protein: CASSASRASLTVFF; CDR3 DNA: TGTGCCAGCAGTGCCAGCCGGGCCTCTCTAACGGTTTTCTTT
clone size: NA; D gene: TRBD2; V gene: TRBV9; J gene: TRBJ2-3; CDR3 protein: CASSVGASGGADTQYF; CDR3 DNA: TGTGCCAGCAGCGTAGGGGCTAGCGGGGGGGCAGATACGCAGTATTTT
clone size: NA; D gene: TRBD1; V gene: TRBV11-2; J gene: TRBJ2-1; CDR3 protein: CASSLIQSRTGGRNNEQFF; CDR3 DNA: TGTGCCAGCAGCTTAATTCAAAGCCGGACAGGGGGCAGGAACAATGAGCAGTTCTTC
clone size: NA; D gene: NA; V gene: TRBV11-2; J gene: TRBJ2-7; CDR3 protein: CASSLDLSDGSYEQYF; CDR3 DNA: TGTGCCAGCAGCTTAGATCTCAGTGACGGGTCCTACGAGCAGTACTTC
clone size: large; D gene: NA; V gene: TRBV2; J gene: TRBJ1-6; CDR3 protein: CASSGGARRTNSPLHF; CDR3 DNA: TGTGCCAGCAGTGGGGGGGCGAGGAGAACGAATTCACCCCTCCACTTT
clone size: NA; D gene: NA; V gene: TRBV5-1; J gene: TRBJ1-1; CDR3 protein: CASSSDGLLGAFF; CDR3 DNA: TGCGCCAGCAGCTCTGACGGTCTCTTGGGAGCTTTCTTT
clone size: NA; D gene: NA; V gene: TRBV7-2; J gene: TRBJ1-3; CDR3 protein: CASSLGSSGNTIYF; CDR3 DNA: TGTGCCAGCAGCTTAGGGTCCTCTGGAAACACCATATATTTT
clone size: NA; D gene: NA; V gene: TRBV5-1; J gene: TRBJ1-4; CDR3 protein: CASSETSNEKLFF; CDR3 DNA: TGCGCCAGCAGCGAAACTAGTAATGAAAAACTGTTTTTT
clone size: NA; D gene: NA; V gene: TRBV18; J gene: TRBJ2-3; CDR3 protein: CASSPSSTDTQYF; CDR3 DNA: TGTGCCAGCTCACCTTCTAGCACAGATACGCAGTATTTT
clone size: NA; D gene: NA; V gene: TRBV19; J gene: TRBJ1-1; CDR3 protein: CASRIGGGVNTEAFF; CDR3 DNA: TGTGCCAGTAGAATCGGGGGAGGGGTGAACACTGAAGCTTTCTTT
clone size: once; D gene: NA; V gene: TRBV9; J gene: TRBJ1-2; CDR3 protein: CASSVDGRSNYGYTF; CDR3 DNA: TGTGCCAGCAGCGTAGATGGCAGAAGCAACTATGGCTACACCTTC
clone size: NA; D gene: TRBD1; V gene: TRBV28; J gene: TRBJ2-1; CDR3 protein: CASGTGSGGIYNEQFF; CDR3 DNA: TGTGCCAGCGGGACAGGGAGTGGGGGGATCTACAATGAGCAGTTCTTC
clone size: medium-sized; D gene: NA; V gene: TRBV19; J gene: TRBJ1-5; CDR3 protein: CASSISTVYSNQPQHF; CDR3 DNA: TGTGCCAGTAGTATTTCTACAGTTTATAGCAATCAGCCCCAGCATTTT
clone size: once; D gene: NA; V gene: TRBV14; J gene: TRBJ2-7; CDR3 protein: CASSQGGARHYEQYF; CDR3 DNA: TGTGCCAGCAGCCAAGGGGGAGCGAGGCACTACGAGCAGTACTTC
clone size: NA; D gene: TRBD1; V gene: TRBV29-1; J gene: TRBJ1-1; CDR3 protein: CSVGPTGEGTEAFF; CDR3 DNA: TGCAGCGTCGGACCCACAGGGGAGGGCACTGAAGCTTTCTTT
clone size: NA; D gene: NA; V gene: TRBV2; J gene: TRBJ1-1; CDR3 protein: CASKREGEGTEAFF; CDR3 DNA: TGTGCCAGCAAGAGGGAGGGGGAGGGGACTGAAGCTTTCTTT
clone size: NA; D gene: NA; V gene: TRBV5-4; J gene: TRBJ1-2; CDR3 protein: CASSSSQGGLGYTF; CDR3 DNA: TGTGCCAGCAGCTCCTCACAGGGCGGACTTGGCTACACCTTC
clone size: NA; D gene: TRBD2; V gene: TRBV11-1; J gene: TRBJ2-7; CDR3 protein: CASSPRGDEQYF; CDR3 DNA: TGTGCCAGCAGCCCCCGGGGGGACGAGCAGTACTTC
clone size: NA; D gene: NA; V gene: TRBV4-1; J gene: TRBJ1-2; CDR3 protein: CASSQDPSYGYTF; CDR3 DNA: TGCGCCAGCAGCCAAGATCCGTCCTATGGCTACACCTTC
clone size: NA; D gene: TRBD2; V gene: TRBV7-6; J gene: TRBJ2-5; CDR3 protein: CASSTLAAGTETQYF; CDR3 DNA: TGTGCCAGCAGTACCCTAGCGGCTGGTACGGAGACCCAGTACTTC
clone size: NA; D gene: TRBD1; V gene: TRBV7-8; J gene: TRBJ1-1; CDR3 protein: CASSFRQGGGTEAFF; CDR3 DNA: TGTGCCAGCAGCTTCCGACAGGGTGGAGGCACTGAAGCTTTCTTT
clone size: NA; D gene: TRBD1; V gene: TRBV10-3; J gene: TRBJ2-1; CDR3 protein: CAISGGQGDRNLIF; CDR3 DNA: TGTGCCATCAGTGGTGGACAGGGGGATAGGAACCTGATCTTC
clone size: NA; D gene: TRBD1; V gene: TRBV7-2; J gene: TRBJ1-2; CDR3 protein: CASSLTGDYGYTF; CDR3 DNA: TGTGCCAGCAGCTTGACAGGGGACTATGGCTACACCTTC
clone size: NA; D gene: TRBD2; V gene: TRBV6-5; J gene: TRBJ2-3; CDR3 protein: CASSSSGGVTDTQYF; CDR3 DNA: TGTGCCAGCAGTTCTAGCGGGGGAGTCACAGATACGCAGTATTTT
clone size: NA; D gene: NA; V gene: TRBV5-4; J gene: TRBJ1-6; CDR3 protein: CASSLTGRDSPLHF; CDR3 DNA: TGTGCCAGCAGCTTGACAGGGAGAGATTCACCCCTCCACTTT
clone size: NA; D gene: TRBD1; V gene: TRBV7-2; J gene: TRBJ2-2; CDR3 protein: CASSPRQGATTGELFF; CDR3 DNA: TGTGCCAGCAGCCCCAGACAGGGGGCGACCACCGGGGAGCTGTTTTTT
clone size: NA; D gene: TRBD1; V gene: TRBV7-2; J gene: TRBJ1-2; CDR3 protein: CASSSRDRGTYGYTF; CDR3 DNA: TGTGCCAGCAGCTCCCGGGACAGGGGGACCTATGGCTACACCTTC
clone size: NA; D gene: NA; V gene: TRBV27; J gene: TRBJ1-5; CDR3 protein: CASSLSGRRGGGHYSNQPQHF; CDR3 DNA: TGTGCCAGCAGTTTATCGGGCCGAAGAGGAGGGGGACATTATAGCAATCAGCCCCAGCATTTT
clone size: NA; D gene: TRBD2; V gene: TRBV2; J gene: TRBJ2-2; CDR3 protein: CASSPAGVNTGELFF; CDR3 DNA: TGTGCCAGCAGCCCAGCGGGGGTGAACACCGGGGAGCTGTTTTTT
clone size: NA; D gene: TRBD2; V gene: TRBV6-1; J gene: TRBJ2-3; CDR3 protein: CALAGDTDTQYF; CDR3 DNA: TGTGCTTTAGCGGGGGACACAGATACGCAGTATTTT
clone size: medium-sized; D gene: NA; V gene: TRBV6-6; J gene: TRBJ2-6; CDR3 protein: CASSANRRSGANVLTF; CDR3 DNA: TGTGCCAGCAGTGCAAACCGTCGATCTGGGGCCAACGTCCTGACTTTC
clone size: NA; D gene: NA; V gene: TRBV11-3; J gene: TRBJ2-3; CDR3 protein: CASSLTSGTDTQYF; CDR3 DNA: TGTGCCAGCAGCTTGACCTCAGGCACAGATACGCAGTATTTT
clone size: NA; D gene: NA; V gene: TRBV2; J gene: TRBJ1-1; CDR3 protein: CASSDRRLNTEAFF; CDR3 DNA: TGTGCCAGCAGTGATCGGCGGTTAAACACTGAAGCTTTCTTT
clone size: NA; D gene: TRBD2; V gene: TRBV9; J gene: TRBJ2-2; CDR3 protein: CASSTGGGGGTGELFF; CDR3 DNA: TGTGCCAGCAGCACAGGAGGCGGGGGAGGCACCGGGGAGCTGTTTTTT
clone size: NA; D gene: NA; V gene: TRBV5-1; J gene: TRBJ2-1; CDR3 protein: CASRGENKEFF; CDR3 DNA: TGCGCCTCCAGGGGGGAGAATAAGGAGTTCTTC
clone size: NA; D gene: NA; V gene: TRBV5-4; J gene: TRBJ1-1; CDR3 protein: CASSLGVRNTEAFF; CDR3 DNA: TGTGCCAGCAGCTTGGGAGTACGGAACACTGAAGCTTTCTTT
clone size: few; D gene: NA; V gene: TRBV7-9; J gene: TRBJ1-2; CDR3 protein: CASSLNQANYGYTF; CDR3 DNA: TGTGCCAGCAGCTTAAACCAAGCTAACTATGGCTACACCTTC
clone size: NA; D gene: NA; V gene: TRBV18; J gene: TRBJ1-1; CDR3 protein: CASSPMANTEAFF; CDR3 DNA: TGTGCCAGCTCACCAATGGCCAACACTGAAGCTTTCTTT
clone size: NA; D gene: NA; V gene: TRBV6-1; J gene: TRBJ1-5; CDR3 protein: CASSEAGRGNQPQHF; CDR3 DNA: TGTGCCAGCAGTGAAGCGGGACGTGGCAATCAGCCCCAGCATTTT
clone size: once; D gene: TRBD2; V gene: TRBV6-1; J gene: TRBJ2-3; CDR3 protein: CASSGLAGYTDTQYF; CDR3 DNA: TGTGCCAGCAGTGGACTAGCGGGGTACACAGATACGCAGTATTTT
clone size: NA; D gene: NA; V gene: TRBV7-9; J gene: TRBJ1-2; CDR3 protein: CASSLGPTGQGGYTF; CDR3 DNA: TGTGCCAGCAGCTTAGGACCAACAGGGCAGGGGGGCTACACCTTC
clone size: large; D gene: TRBD1; V gene: TRBV27; J gene: TRBJ1-6; CDR3 protein: CASSYSQGAPGSPLHF; CDR3 DNA: TGTGCCAGCAGCTACTCCCAGGGGGCGCCCGGTTCACCCCTCCACTTT